Below, 29 T cell receptor beta chains from the same sample are listed, as sequenced in a study of blood T cell repertoires in COVID-19. Data came from immunoSEQ multiplex PCR; TCRdb stores just in-frame clones and leaves some out. The sample has roughly 53,000 clones, about three quarters seen once; the top ten hold around 45%. Specimen: peripheral blood. The receptors come from a man aged 70 or older with active or convalescent COVID-19.

This clone appeared once. This chain links TRBV19 with TRBJ1-1, with no clear D. This CDR3 has 15 amino acids. Germline V gives CDR1 LNHDA, CDR2 SQIVND (reference sequence). V was trimmed by 6 bases and J by 1 base, leaving 15 bases between them. The DNA for the CDR3 is TGTGCCAGTAGGGACGGGGAGTGGAGGAACACTGAAGCTTTCTTT. This encodes CASRDGEWRNTEAFF.

The chain employs TRBV5-1 and TRBJ1-1; perhaps TRBD1 as D (6 bases). V lost 5 bases to trimming and J lost 1 base, with 12 bases between them. The germline gives CDR1 SGHRS, CDR2 YFSETQ. The CDR3 consists of 14 residues. The CDR3 region has the DNA TGCGCCAGCAGAGGGGGTATACAGAACACTGAAGCTTTCTTT. Translation: CASRGGIQNTEAFF.

This chain links TRBV28 with TRBJ2-7; D uncertain. This CDR3 is 12 amino acids long. Germline CDR1 reads MDHEN; CDR2 reads SYDVKM. V dropped 9 bases and J dropped 7 bases, with 16 bases sitting between them. The CDR3 region has the DNA TGTGCCAGTTCGAGACACCTTCGAGAGCAGTACTTC. This translates into CASSRHLREQYF.

The chain combines TRBV11-2 with TRBJ1-4, with D perhaps TRBD1 (5 bases). This CDR3 spans 13 amino acids. Trimming left V 3 bases short and J 8 bases short, with 10 bases between. Germline values: CDR1 SGHAT, CDR2 FQNNGV. The CDR3 DNA reads as TGTGCCAGCAGCTTTAGGGGTGGAGAAAAACTGTTTTTT. As protein: CASSFRGGEKLFF.

This clone was found a few times. This specimen includes other DNA sequences encoding the same CDR3. V usage is TRBV18 and J usage is TRBJ2-7; TRBD2 is a possible D gene (5 bases). CDR3 length equals 16 residues. V lost 2 bases, J lost 0 bases, and 14 bases lay in between. Germline V gene sequence: CDR1 KGHSH, CDR2 LQKENI. Written as DNA, the CDR3 is TGTGCCAGCTCACCAGGTGCCTCCGGAGGCTCCTACGAGCAGTACTTC. Its protein is CASSPGASGGSYEQYF.

A word on this clone: Relative to the germline gene, one junction end is altered; a read error may explain this. This chain links TRBV29-1 with TRBJ1-2; TRBD1 might be the D (6 bases). The CDR3 sequence is 12 residues long. The V gene's germline CDR1 is SQVTM and CDR2 ANQGSEA. CDR3 bases: TGCAGCGGAAAACAGGGAGAAGGGGTGTTTGGCTTC. Protein product: CSGKQGEGVFGF.

This chain uses TRBV4-1 with TRBJ2-7; TRBD1 is a possible D gene (5 bases). CDR3 size: 15 residues. V shed 0 bases and J shed 2 bases, with 11 bases lying between them. Germline V gene data show CDR1 as MGHRA and CDR2 as YSYEKL. The CDR3 loop reads CASSQDQGPAYEQYF. CDR3 nucleotide sequence: TGCGCCAGCAGCCAAGATCAGGGCCCGGCCTACGAGCAGTACTTC.

This sequence joins TRBV13 and TRBJ2-3; TRBD2 aligns across 9 bases. The CDR3 is 14 residues long. J was trimmed by 8 bases and V by 6 bases; bases with no gene match: 9. The germline CDR1 and CDR2 sequences are PRHDT and FYEKMQ (reference sequence). The CDR3 loop is CASRLAGSRLTQYF. CDR3 nucleotide sequence: TGTGCCAGCAGGCTAGCGGGATCCCGCCTTACGCAGTATTTT. Filled out from reference TRBV13 and TRBJ2-3, the complete variable domain reads AAGVIQSPRHLIKEKRETATLKCYPIPRHDTVYWYQQGPGQDPQFLISFYEKMQSDKGSIPDRFSAQQFSDYHSELNMSSLELGDSALYFCASRLAGSRLTQYFGPGTRLTVL.

This clone has only one observation. This chain links TRBV7-9 with TRBJ1-5; no reliable D call. V was cut by 5 bases and J by 5 bases, with 10 bases left in between. The CDR3 extends over 13 amino acids. In germline, CDR1 is SEHNR, CDR2 FQNEAQ (reference sequence). This chain's CDR3 is CASSGRDYQPQHF. As DNA, the CDR3 is TGTGCCAGCAGCGGGCGGGATTATCAGCCCCAGCATTTT.

This clone is a singleton in its sample. The gene calls are TRBV30 and TRBJ2-7; D is perhaps TRBD1 (6 bases). The length of the CDR3 is 17 residues. Per germline, CDR1 GTSNPN and CDR2 SVGIG (reference sequence). Between the trimmed V and J ends, which lost 3 bases and 2 bases, there was a span of 23 bases. CDR3 amino acids: CAWSRDMFPRPTYEQYF. CDR3 sequence (DNA): TGTGCCTGGAGCCGGGACATGTTCCCACGTCCCACCTACGAGCAGTACTTC.

This clone came up a few times. This chain's CDR3 is CASSIERRQRPNYGYTF. The CDR3 DNA sequence: TGTGCCAGTAGTATAGAACGCCGACAACGCCCGAACTATGGCTACACCTTC. V usage is TRBV19 and J usage is TRBJ1-2; D is undetermined. Trimming pared 0 bases from V and 2 bases from J, leaving 16 bases between. This CDR3 has 17 amino acids. CDR1 is LNHDA and CDR2 is SQIVND in the germline V gene (reference sequence).

The rearrangement uses TRBV20-1 and TRBJ2-1; 8 positions match TRBD2. There are 14 residues in the CDR3. CDR1 is DFQATT, CDR2 SNEGSKA, per germline (reference sequence). Trimming took 3 bases from V and 7 from J; bases not matched to a gene: 8. The CDR3 region has the DNA TGCAGTGCTAGTTCGGGGGGGCAGGGTAATGAGCAGTTCTTC. It translates to CSASSGGQGNEQFF.

The chain combines TRBV9 with TRBJ1-6; D is unresolved. The CDR3 contains 16 residues. V lost 0 bases and J 10 bases, leaving 17 bases between the germline ends. Germline values: CDR1 SGDLS, CDR2 YYNGEE. CDR3 coding DNA: TGTGCCAGCAGCGTAGACGAGGGTGACTTTGGGTCACCCCTCCACTTT. This gives the protein CASSVDEGDFGSPLHF.

This rearrangement joins TRBV14 to TRBJ2-6; D ambiguous. This CDR3 is built from 17 residues. Per the germline V gene, CDR1 is SGHDN and CDR2 is FVKESK. V was cut by 1 base and J by 1 base, with 11 bases left in between. The CDR3, as DNA: TGTGCCAGCAGCCAAGCTCGAAGCCGTTCTGGGGCCAACGTCCTGACTTTC. It is translated as CASSQARSRSGANVLTF.

V and J are TRBV15 and TRBJ1-5; D call uncertain. This CDR3 contains 17 residues. From germline, CDR1 is LNHNV and CDR2 YYDKDF (reference sequence). Deletions cut 0 bases from V and 1 base from J, with 13 bases between. The CDR3 reads CATSRDHEEVSNQPQHF. CDR3 coding DNA: TGTGCCACCAGCAGAGATCATGAGGAAGTGAGCAATCAGCCCCAGCATTTT.

The chain couples TRBV27 to TRBJ2-7, with D unclear. Trimming shortened V by 2 bases and J by 5 bases, and 10 bases separated the two germline ends. Germline-derived CDR1 and CDR2 are MNHEY and SMNVEV (reference sequence). There are 13 residues in the CDR3. CDR3 sequence (DNA): TGTGCCAGCAGTTTAACGACTTTAGACGAGCAGTACTTC. Translating gives CASSLTTLDEQYF.

This clone was observed a handful of times. The chain uses TRBV5-6 and TRBJ2-5; 9 bases are a match to TRBD2. The CDR3 covers 16 residues. CDR1 and CDR2 (germline): SGHDT, YYEEEE. The junction had 9 bases not matched to a gene; V was cut back by 4 bases and J by 2 bases. CDR3: CASSGRLADPQETQYF. The CDR3 DNA follows: TGTGCCAGCAGCGGGCGACTAGCGGACCCTCAAGAGACCCAGTACTTC.

The chain is built from TRBV5-6 and TRBJ1-1; 8 bases match TRBD1. Losses at the gene ends were 4 bases for V and 3 bases for J; bases not matched to a gene: 11. Germline assignment: CDR1 SGHDT and CDR2 YYEEEE. There are 16 residues in the CDR3. The CDR3 sequence: CASSDPGQAVYTEAFF. The CDR3 region has the DNA TGTGCCAGCAGCGACCCGGGACAGGCAGTATACACTGAAGCTTTCTTT.

The rearrangement links TRBV5-1 to TRBJ2-1; D possibly corresponds to TRBD2 (5 bases). The V end lost 1 base, the J end lost 7 bases, and 18 bases lay between the germline ends. The germline V gene encodes CDR1 SGHRS and CDR2 YFSETQ. This CDR3 comprises 16 residues. In DNA, the CDR3 is TGCGCCAGCAGCTTGCCCTCAACAGCGGTCAGGAATGAGCAGTTCTTC. Translating gives CASSLPSTAVRNEQFF.

This clone was found a few times. The chain links TRBV5-1 to TRBJ1-3; 7 bases match TRBD1. J lost 0 bases, V lost 0 bases, and 3 bases had no gene match. Per germline, CDR1 SGHRS and CDR2 YFSETQ. The CDR3 has 16 amino acids. The CDR3 coding sequence is TGCGCCAGCAGCTTGGCGGCAGGGGGCTCTGGAAACACCATATATTTT. Residues: CASSLAAGGSGNTIYF.

The J gene is TRBJ2-2, the V gene TRBV9; TRBD1 matches at 9 bases. V lost 4 bases and J lost 6; bases outside the gene matches: 7. The CDR3 is made up of 15 amino acids. Germline V gene lookup returns CDR1 SGDLS and CDR2 YYNGEE. The CDR3 nucleotides read TGTGCCAGCAGCCCGCTACAGGGGGCCGCCGGGGAGCTGTTTTTT. Its protein product is CASSPLQGAAGELFF. The variable domain in full, completed from reference TRBV9 and TRBJ2-2, reads DSGVTQTPKHLITATGQRVTLRCSPRSGDLSVYWYQQSLDQGLQFLIQYYNGEERAKGNILERFSAQQFPDLHSELNLSSLELGDSALYFCASSPLQGAAGELFFGEGSRLTVL.

V usage is TRBV11-3 and J usage is TRBJ2-5; the D gene is possibly TRBD2 (5 bases). CDR3 size: 15 residues. CDR1 and CDR2 (germline): SGHNT, YENEEA. V was pared by 5 bases and J by 4 bases, with 17 bases between. The DNA for the CDR3 is TGTGCCAGCAGCCGATTGCTGGGAGTTGGAGAGACCCAGTACTTC. Amino acids: CASSRLLGVGETQYF.

V is TRBV5-1 and J is TRBJ2-3; 12 bases map to TRBD2. Germline V lookup: CDR1 SGHRS, CDR2 YFSETQ. V lost 3 bases to trimming and J lost 2 bases; unmatched junction nucleotides: 4. There are 16 residues in the CDR3. Here the CDR3 DNA reads TGCGCCAGCAGCTCACTAGCGGGGGGATTCACAGATACGCAGTATTTT. Translated, it gives CASSSLAGGFTDTQYF.

The chain recombines TRBV11-2 with TRBJ1-5, with D unresolved. Per the germline V gene, CDR1 is SGHAT and CDR2 is FQNNGV. This CDR3 region has 13 residues. V was pared by 1 base and J by 6 bases, with 7 bases between. The CDR3: CASSLVSGQPQHF. CDR3 nucleotide sequence: TGTGCCAGCAGCTTAGTCAGCGGTCAGCCCCAGCATTTT.

This clone was detected once. The chain uses TRBV19 and TRBJ1-5; TRBD1 matches 11 bases. Germline CDR1 LNHDA, CDR2 SQIVND (reference sequence). This CDR3 region has 18 residues. The ends lost 3 bases at V and 2 bases at J; junction bases unmatched: 9. CDR3 in amino acids: CASSMGTGGGGGNQPQHF. The CDR3 nucleotides read TGTGCCAGTAGTATGGGGACAGGGGGAGGTGGTGGCAATCAGCCCCAGCATTTT.

The V gene is TRBV30, the J gene TRBJ1-2; 7 bases are a match to TRBD1. The germline gives CDR1 GTSNPN, CDR2 SVGIG (reference sequence). The junction had 5 bases not matched to a gene; V was cut back by 3 bases and J by 1 base. The CDR3 loop spans 14 amino acids. The CDR3: CAWRGNRGNYGYTF. CDR3 nucleotide sequence: TGTGCCTGGAGAGGGAACAGGGGTAACTATGGCTACACCTTC.

The chain combines TRBV20-1 with TRBJ2-2; D perhaps matches TRBD1 (5 bases). V was pared by 3 bases and J by 2 bases, with 7 bases between. The CDR3 covers 13 residues. Germline CDR1 and CDR2: DFQATT and SNEGSKA (reference sequence). CDR3 in DNA: TGCAGTGCTAGTGGGGCCAACACCGGGGAGCTGTTTTTT. Residues: CSASGANTGELFF.

The chain employs TRBV25-1 and TRBJ1-6; D ambiguous. From germline, CDR1 is MGHDK and CDR2 SYGVNS. The CDR3 covers 13 residues. V was pared by 7 bases and J by 0 bases, with 4 bases between. The CDR3 is CASTFSYNSPLHF. CDR3 DNA sequence: TGTGCCAGCACCTTCTCCTATAATTCACCCCTCCACTTT.

The chain uses TRBV6-4 and TRBJ2-1; 8 nucleotides agree with TRBD2. With V trimmed by 4 bases and J by 5 bases, 1 base remained unmatched. Germline V lookup: CDR1 MRHNA, CDR2 SNTAGT. CDR3 length: 13 residues. CDR3 DNA: TGTGCCAGCAGTGCCGGGAGGGACAATGAGCAGTTCTTC. This encodes CASSAGRDNEQFF.